Listed here is a single TCR beta chain. No antigen is known for it. The source of the sample is a study of cytomegalovirus exposure and HLA in healthy donors. Overall study results and limits: Reports credit the classifier with highly specific, highly sensitive diagnosis of cytomegalovirus status. Some public TCRs appeared in many individuals, while most sequences were rare.

Germline CDR1 ENHRY, CDR2 SYGVKD. Germline trimming cut 10 bases from V and 0 bases from J; bases unmatched to any gene: 10. This CDR3 spans 15 amino acids. 60 Vbeta and 13 Jbeta primers were used in PCR. Clones were read by immunoSEQ multiplex PCR, and TCRdb kept only the in-frame ones, dropping some. The sample shows 150,000 or so clones, 65% to 85% of them seen only once. The TCR originated in a woman aged 45 to 65 in good health and CMV-seropositive. This chain uses TRBV10-3 with TRBJ1-2, with TRBD1 matching over 8 bases. Sequencing was done on a sample of PBMCs. CDR3 region: CASRDRLPTNYGYTF. Written as DNA, the CDR3 is TGTGCCAGTAGGGACAGGCTACCTACTAACTATGGCTACACCTTC.